A selection of T cell receptor beta chains follows, all from one sample in a study of T-cell memory formation after mild COVID-19. TCRdb re-derived calls from the 5' RACE reads in MiXCR, one entry per CDR3 protein. The table shows about 190,000 distinct CDR3 sequences, with about 10% occurring only once. The specimen was PBMCs or a T cell subset sorted from them (not recorded which). These receptors were obtained from a man younger than 30 who had mild COVID-19 (a few samples of this study predate the infection). Cell type and time point are not known. CDR3s include the opening cysteine and the closing phenylalanine or tryptophan. The order of the fields is J gene, V gene, D gene, clone size, CDR3 protein, CDR3 DNA. D genes are given only for firm matches. The size field is filled for only some rows; it gives once, few, many or a size class.

>TRBJ2-1|TRBV20-1|TRBD2|few
CSARLAGDHRSSYNEQFF
TGCAGTGCTAGACTAGCGGGGGACCACCGGAGCTCCTACAATGAGCAGTTCTTC
>TRBJ1-2|TRBV5-5|-|few
CASSLGGGGYTF
TGTGCCAGCAGTCTGGGGGGCGGTGGCTACACCTTC
>TRBJ1-2|TRBV6-5|TRBD1|-
CASTQVGQGYGYTF
TGTGCCAGCACCCAAGTGGGACAGGGATATGGCTACACCTTC
>TRBJ1-5|TRBV10-2|-|few
CASRWGSNQPQHF
TGCGCCAGCAGGTGGGGCAGCAATCAGCCCCAGCATTTT
>TRBJ2-3|TRBV12-5|-|-
CASGRLTGGPPSTDTQYF
TGTGCTAGTGGCCGATTGACGGGGGGCCCGCCTAGCACAGATACGCAGTATTTT
>TRBJ2-3|TRBV9|-|many
CASSVGPQGGDTQYF
TGTGCCAGCAGCGTCGGGCCCCAAGGCGGAGATACGCAGTATTTT
>TRBJ2-3|TRBV12-3/TRBV12-4|TRBD2|many
CASSMTSETDTQYF
TGTGCCAGCAGCATGACTAGCGAGACAGATACGCAGTATTTT
>TRBJ2-3|TRBV20-1|TRBD2|-
CSAPRVAGNSTDTQYF
TGCAGTGCCCCTAGGGTAGCGGGGAATAGCACAGATACGCAGTATTTT
>TRBJ1-1|TRBV7-3|-|-
CASSLFSPDLNTEAFF
TGTGCCAGCAGCTTATTCAGTCCGGATTTGAACACTGAAGCTTTCTTT
>TRBJ2-2|TRBV27|-|-
CASSSIAGELFF
TGTGCCAGCAGTTCAATCGCCGGGGAGCTGTTTTTT
>TRBJ2-7|TRBV20-1|TRBD1|few
CSATDRVYEQYF
TGCAGTGCCACGGACAGGGTCTACGAGCAGTACTTC
>TRBJ1-2|TRBV7-9|TRBD1|few
CASSSSGGTGAGYTF
TGTGCCAGCAGCTCCAGCGGGGGGACAGGCGCTGGCTACACCTTC
>TRBJ1-1|TRBV7-2|-|few
CASSLGARVTTEAFF
TGTGCCAGCAGCTTAGGGGCCAGGGTTACGACTGAAGCTTTCTTT
>TRBJ2-2|TRBV6-5|-|many
CASSLITTGELFF
TGTGCCAGCAGCCTGATTACAACCGGGGAGCTGTTTTTT
>TRBJ1-2|TRBV7-9|TRBD1|many
CASSFGQGHGYTF
TGTGCCAGCAGCTTTGGACAGGGCCATGGCTACACCTTC
>TRBJ2-3|TRBV11-3|-|-
CASSPVGADTQYF
TGTGCCAGCAGCCCGGTGGGGGCAGATACGCAGTATTTT
>TRBJ1-6|TRBV12-3/TRBV12-4|-|-
CASSLATANSPLHF
TGTGCCAGCAGTTTAGCGACGGCTAATTCACCCCTCCACTTT
>TRBJ2-7|TRBV5-1|TRBD2|few
CASSMTSGGPGWQYF
TGCGCCAGCAGCATGACTAGCGGGGGCCCGGGGTGGCAGTACTTC
>TRBJ1-5|TRBV4-2|-|few
CASSPQKERGNQPQHF
TGTGCCAGCAGCCCCCAGAAGGAGAGGGGCAATCAGCCCCAGCATTTT
>TRBJ2-1|TRBV20-1|-|-
CSASGTDDGEQFF
TGCAGTGCTTCCGGGACGGACGATGGTGAGCAGTTCTTC
>TRBJ2-6|TRBV6-2/TRBV6-3|-|few
CASSHDVLGANVLTF
TGTGCCAGCAGTCACGACGTCCTTGGGGCCAACGTCCTGACTTTC
>TRBJ1-3|TRBV20-1|-|many
CSARQGGNTIYF
TGCAGTGCTAGACAGGGGGGAAACACCATATATTTT
>TRBJ2-2|TRBV2|TRBD2|-
CASRITSGGSGELFF
TGTGCCAGCAGGATCACTAGCGGGGGATCCGGGGAGCTGTTTTTT